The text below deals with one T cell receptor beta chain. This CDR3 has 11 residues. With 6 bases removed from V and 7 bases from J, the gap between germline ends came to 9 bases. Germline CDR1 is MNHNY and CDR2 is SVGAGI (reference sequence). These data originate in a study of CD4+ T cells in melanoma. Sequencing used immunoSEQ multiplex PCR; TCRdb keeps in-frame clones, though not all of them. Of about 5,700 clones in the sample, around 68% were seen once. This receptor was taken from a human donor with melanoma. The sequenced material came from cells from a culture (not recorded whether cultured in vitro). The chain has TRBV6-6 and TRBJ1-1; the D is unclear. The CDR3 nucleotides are TGTGCCAGCAGGCCAGACGGTGAAGCTTTCTTT. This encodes CASRPDGEAFF.